The T cell receptor (beta chain) described here comes from a study of CD8 T cells in ankylosing spondylitis. The CDR3 is made up of 16 amino acids. V lost 0 bases to trimming and J lost 7 bases; unmatched junction nucleotides: 10. Germline V gives CDR1 SGHKS, CDR2 YYEKEE (reference sequence). Using quantitative 5'-RACE with molecular barcodes, the authors made TCR beta libraries. TCRdb reprocessed the 5' RACE reads via MiXCR and lists one record per CDR3 protein. Here the sample spans around 490,000 distinct CDR3 sequences, about 5% being singletons. With respect to this clonotype: Its specificity is unknown.

Study-level points and caveats: Some of these motif variants have turned up before, in reports on reactive arthritis synovial fluid and blood. Ankylosing spondylitis blood appeared to be characterized by a TCR beta motif of fewer than ten highly homologous variants. Within matched ankylosing spondylitis synovial fluid, disease-linked clones were reportedly significantly enriched.

The specimen sequenced was blood, either unsorted or a sorted T cell fraction (not recorded which). The origin of this receptor is a male donor with ankylosing spondylitis. V gene TRBV5-5 combines with J gene TRBJ2-1; the match to TRBD2 covers 7 bases. The CDR3 DNA follows: TGTGCCAGCAGCTTGGAGGTGGGAGGGCCCAGGAATGAGCAGTTCTTC. This codes for CASSLEVGGPRNEQFF.